This T cell receptor beta chain was sequenced during a study of T cell repertoires in cytomegalovirus infection. Overall study context: Indications came from public TCR beta signatures; they pointed to CMV infection and to a matching HLA type.

To note about this clonotype: Antigen unknown.

Study-wide points: Clonotypes of TCR beta that were HLA-C-restricted and CMV-specific dominated the ex vivo response. Summed public TCR beta family frequency identified CMV carriers bearing the relevant HLA.

One entry per CDR3 protein results from TCRdb running MiXCR on the reads. The sample shows hundreds of thousands of distinct CDR3 sequences, 24% of them seen only once. The sequencing sample was made of CD8+ T cells from PBMCs. This clonotype was obtained from a human donor in good health (CMV status not recorded). Some clones in this sample may be carry-over from other donors' samples.

This CDR3 is CASSLQLGLEGQETQYF. CDR3 nucleotides: TGCGCCAGCAGCCTCCAACTCGGCCTAGAGGGACAAGAGACCCAGTACTTC. The V call is TRBV5-1, the J call TRBJ2-5, with D perhaps matching TRBD2 (5 bases). This CDR3 contains 17 residues. Germline V gene sequence: CDR1 SGHRS, CDR2 YFSETQ. V was clipped by 4 bases and J by 2 bases, with 21 bases between them.